This T cell receptor (beta chain) comes out of a study of blood T cell repertoires in COVID-19 (dated by TCRdb to 2020 to 2021). Context from the whole study: Samples from collaborators originated in the United States, Italy and Spain and spanned both the acute and convalescent phases of COVID-19. The material from the prospective study consisted of cDNA or gDNA derived from T cells, B-cell-depleted T cells, or PBMCs. The dataset comprised deeply sampled blood TCRbeta repertoires from subjects exposed to, actively infected with, or recovered from COVID-19. The repertoires were made available in a free public database intended to serve as a resource for research on the immune response to SARS-CoV-2. The samples were drawn from two sources: the first 160 participants of the ongoing ImmuneRACE study, and 1,200 or so subjects contributed by 6 global collaborators. Sample metadata almost always included a de-identified subject ID, COVID-19 status, age in years and sex. HLA class I and class II types, where available, came from metadata supplied by the sample provider rather than from assay-based typing.

Enrolling through a virtual design, the prospective study's participants ranged in age from roughly 18 to 90 years and lived across 24 United States geographic areas. In the prospective study, participants were assigned to cohorts based on the clinical history participants reported in a screening survey and a study questionnaire. Recovered participants in ImmuneRACE Cohort 3 were defined by two consecutive negative NP/OP PCR tests, clearance by a healthcare professional, or resolution of symptoms. In the prospective study, mobile phlebotomists collected whole blood, serum and a nasopharyngeal or oropharyngeal swab from each participant. Additional blood draws and questionnaires over an approximately two-month period could optionally be provided by prospective study participants. Before DNA extraction, prospective study blood samples were shipped either frozen or at room temperature. The CDR3 goes from the cysteine to the phenylalanine over 13 residues. The kept DNA is CDR3 alone, 39 bases in frame from the first base. Based on the germline V gene, the CDR1 and CDR2 sequences are SNHLY and FYNNEI. Trimming at the junction amounts to 11 bases on V and 1 base on J, and the germline ends lie 11 bases apart.

Summary of the overall study and its limitations: The quantity of clinical and demographic metadata differed by source and by participant and was supplied without curation.

The immunoSEQ Assay, a bias-controlled multiplex PCR, was used to amplify TCRbeta CDR3 regions from genomic DNA. As for how the authors treated the data: Nucleated cell counts per sample were estimated from amplification of reference gene primers within the assay. Sequence reads were collapsed and filtered to measure the absolute abundance of every unique TCRbeta CDR3 rearrangement. Productive Simpson clonality was computed per sample as the square root of Simpson's diversity index over productive rearrangements. The table comes from immuneACCESS by way of TCRdb, which keeps in-frame sequences with V and J called. Part of the clones is missing from these tables; in studies checked, under half for an unresolved V gene and the rest for unknown reasons. From that table come the V and J calls and clone size; the DNA was used to work out D and trimming. Here the sample has about 200,000 clones; about 85% occur a single time. The ten top clones hold around 19% of the sample.

As concerns this clone: Which antigen it targets is not known. No much larger clone exists at a distance of one base, and base qualities are not known.

The sequence derives from a man aged 40-49 years who had recovered from COVID-19. The sequence joins TRBV2 to TRBJ2-2, and possibly TRBD2, on 6 matching bases. The specimen sequenced was PBMCs or T cells enriched from blood (not recorded which). The CDR3 is CAGGTLNTGELFF. At the DNA level, the sequence is TGTGCCGGCGGGACCCTGAACACCGGGGAGCTGTTTTTT.